The rows below give T cell receptor beta chains drawn from one sample of a study of CD8+ T cells in alopecia areata. Clones were read by immunoSEQ multiplex PCR, and TCRdb kept only the in-frame ones, dropping some. The sample contains 100,000 to 130,000 clones, approximately 61% of which appear only once. Specimen: NKG2D-low CD8+ T cells sorted from blood. The receptor source for this set is a human donor with alopecia areata. The CDR3 runs from the conserved cysteine through the conserved F or W. The order of the fields is CDR3 length, clone size, V gene, D gene, J gene, CDR3 protein, CDR3 DNA. D genes are given only for firm matches. Clone size, where shown, is once, few, many, or a class for clones that have expanded.

length: 17
size: once
V: TRBV4-1
D: TRBD2
J: TRBJ2-7
CDR3: CASSQEGLAGSSYEQYF
DNA: TGCGCCAGCAGCCAAGAAGGACTAGCGGGTTCCTCCTACGAGCAGTACTTC

length: 14
size: few
V: TRBV5-4
D: .
J: TRBJ2-7
CDR3: CASSLGGSSYEQYF
DNA: TGTGCCAGCAGCTTGGGGGGCAGCTCCTACGAGCAGTACTTC

length: 15
size: .
V: TRBV30
D: TRBD2
J: TRBJ2-5
CDR3: CAWSGAGGPSETQYF
DNA: TGTGCCTGGAGCGGAGCGGGAGGGCCCTCTGAGACCCAGTACTTC

length: 16
size: once
V: TRBV7-3
D: TRBD2
J: TRBJ2-7
CDR3: CASSSFGASGSDEQCF
DNA: TGTGCCAGCAGCTCCTTTGGGGCTAGCGGGAGCGACGAGCAGTGCTTC

length: 12
size: .
V: TRBV27
D: .
J: TRBJ2-5
CDR3: CASSLGGWAQYF
DNA: TGTGCCAGCAGTTTAGGGGGATGGGCCCAGTACTTC

length: 12
size: .
V: TRBV29-1
D: .
J: TRBJ1-1
CDR3: CSVAGFGTEAFF
DNA: TGCAGCGTGGCAGGGTTTGGCACTGAAGCTTTCTTT

length: 16
size: .
V: TRBV27
D: TRBD2
J: TRBJ2-1
CDR3: CASSPYGTSGYNEQFF
DNA: TGTGCCAGCAGTCCATACGGGACTAGCGGTTACAATGAGCAGTTCTTC

length: 13
size: .
V: TRBV27
D: TRBD1
J: TRBJ1-2
CDR3: CASTLGTGRSYTF
DNA: TGTGCCAGCACTTTAGGGACAGGGAGAAGCTACACCTTC

length: 13
size: .
V: TRBV6-5
D: .
J: TRBJ1-2
CDR3: CASSPQGRNGYTF
DNA: TGTGCCAGCAGTCCTCAGGGGCGGAATGGCTACACCTTC

length: 16
size: few
V: TRBV18
D: TRBD1
J: TRBJ2-1
CDR3: CASSVPTGTTHNEQFF
DNA: TGTGCCAGCTCGGTGCCGACAGGGACGACACACAATGAGCAGTTCTTC

length: 13
size: .
V: TRBV5-5
D: .
J: TRBJ2-7
CDR3: CASSLNSAYEQYF
DNA: TGTGCCAGCAGCTTGAACTCAGCCTACGAGCAGTACTTC

length: 15
size: .
V: TRBV9
D: .
J: TRBJ2-7
CDR3: CASSTDFSGVGEQYF
DNA: TGTGCCAGCAGCACCGATTTTTCAGGAGTGGGGGAGCAGTACTTC